This entry is about one T cell receptor (beta chain). Its specificity is unknown. These data come from a study of shared clonotypes between healthy human individuals. Findings and limits, study-wide: Estimated richness values were generally larger in naive subsets than in memory subsets. Around 5% was the fraction of naive CD4 clonotypes found shared across several donors.

The assay was carried out at the deep level. Measured with immunoSEQ multiplex PCR; TCRdb has only the in-frame clones, and not every one. The sample lists around 550,000 clones, roughly 96% occurring once. Terminally differentiated effector memory CD45RA+ cells were left out of the naive CD8 fraction, which was CD45RO-negative and positively selected for CCR7. Germline V gene sequence: CDR1 PRHDT, CDR2 FYEKMQ (reference sequence). CDR3 length equals 13 residues. Sequencing input: naive CD8+ T cells sorted from blood. The chain couples TRBV13 to TRBJ2-5; the D gene is possibly TRBD1 (6 bases). The J call may be in error: the DNA end matches TRBJ2-7 better. The clonotype comes from a woman in her thirties in good health. DNA of the CDR3: TGTGCCAGCAGGCACAGGGCCTCCTACGAGCAGTACTTC. Protein sequence: CASRHRASYEQYF.